These T cell receptor beta chains were read from a single sample in a study of molecular identifiers for immune sequencing clone quantification. Via MiXCR, TCRdb re-called the PCR reads, giving one row per CDR3 protein. The sample consists of tens of thousands of distinct CDR3 sequences, over 15% of them appearing once. The specimen sequenced was naive CD8+ T cells from blood, with Jurkat cell RNA spiked in. Receptor source: a human donor in good health. Some libraries in this study had Jurkat cell RNA spiked in. The CDR3 runs from the conserved cysteine through the conserved F or W. The D gene is left open where the match is weak. Clone size appears in some rows only: once, few, many, or a class for an expanded clone.

>TRBV11-2|.|TRBJ2-1|TRBD2
CACSIAGGPVNEQFF
TGTGCCTGCAGCATAGCGGGAGGGCCTGTAAATGAGCAGTTCTTC
>TRBV27|many|TRBJ1-1|.
CASRRHALGSAEAFF
TGTGCCAGCAGACGTCATGCGTTGGGATCGGCGGAAGCTTTCTTT
>TRBV11-3|many|TRBJ1-1|.
CASSLMRNTEAFF
TGTGCCAGCAGCTTAATGAGAAACACTGAAGCTTTCTTT
>TRBV7-6|many|TRBJ1-1|TRBD1
CASSLGQRQGWAEAFF
TGTGCCAGCAGCTTGGGGCAAAGACAGGGATGGGCTGAAGCTTTCTTT
>TRBV3-1|many|TRBJ2-2|TRBD2
CASSVQRDYTGELFF
TGTGCCAGCAGCGTTCAGCGGGATTACACCGGGGAGCTGTTTTTT
>TRBV6-4|many|TRBJ2-3|.
CASSAEVGDTQYF
TGTGCCAGCAGCGCGGAAGTGGGAGATACGCAGTATTTT
>TRBV29-1|.|TRBJ2-1|.
CSVDRLFF
TGCAGCGTTGATCGGCTGTTCTTC
>TRBV15|.|TRBJ1-1|TRBD1
CATLGQGETEAFF
TGTGCCACCTTAGGACAGGGAGAGACTGAAGCTTTCTTT
>TRBV28|.|TRBJ2-1|.
CASSTFNEQFF
TGTGCCAGCAGCACCTTCAATGAGCAGTTCTTC
>TRBV6-2/TRBV6-3|.|TRBJ1-2|.
CASSLGIEDSGYTF
TGTGCCAGCAGTTTAGGAATTGAGGACAGTGGCTACACCTTC
>TRBV20-1|.|TRBJ2-1|.
CSARDPGHNYNEQFF
TGCAGTGCTAGAGATCCGGGACACAACTACAATGAGCAGTTCTTC
>TRBV6-2/TRBV6-3|.|TRBJ1-5|.
CASSYSSGWGNQPQHF
TGTGCCAGCAGTTACTCGTCAGGGTGGGGCAATCAGCCCCAGCATTTT
>TRBV7-9|.|TRBJ2-5|.
CASSAGGAETQYF
TGTGCCAGCAGCGCAGGTGGGGCAGAGACCCAGTACTTC
>TRBV6-4|many|TRBJ2-3|TRBD2
CASDPVGSCGSGTQYF
TGTGCCAGTGACCCCGTCGGGAGTTGCGGGAGTGGGACGCAGTATTTT
>TRBV19|many|TRBJ2-1|.
CASSIVAGNEQFF
TGTGCCAGTAGTATAGTCGCCGGGAATGAGCAGTTCTTC
>TRBV7-2|few|TRBJ1-6|.
CASSPREDRSYNSPLHF
TGTGCCAGCAGCCCCCGGGAAGATCGGTCCTATAATTCACCCCTCCACTTT
>TRBV4-2|many|TRBJ2-7|.
CASSPEVGSYEQYF
TGTGCCAGCAGCCCCGAGGTTGGCTCCTACGAGCAGTACTTC
>TRBV4-3|many|TRBJ1-6|.
CASSQGRENFRNSPLHF
TGCGCCAGCAGCCAAGGCAGGGAGAACTTTAGGAATTCACCCCTCCACTTT
>TRBV5-6|many|TRBJ2-6|.
CASSLDRYSGANVLTF
TGTGCCAGCAGCTTGGATCGGTACTCTGGGGCCAACGTCCTGACTTTC
>TRBV4-2|many|TRBJ2-1|.
CASSQTPENEQFF
TGTGCCAGCAGCCAAACCCCCGAGAATGAGCAGTTCTTC
>TRBV7-2|many|TRBJ2-7|.
CASSLEVGTSYEQYF
TGTGCCAGCAGCTTAGAGGTGGGGACCTCCTACGAGCAGTACTTC
>TRBV5-5|many|TRBJ2-7|.
CASSLGRVIEQYF
TGTGCCAGCAGCTTGGGACGAGTGATCGAGCAGTACTTC
>TRBV4-1|.|TRBJ2-1|TRBD2
CASSQNPTSGMDEQFF
TGCGCCAGCAGCCAAAACCCGACTAGCGGGATGGATGAGCAGTTCTTC
>TRBV20-1|many|TRBJ2-4|TRBD2
CSFSGLAGSQAKNIQYF
TGCAGTTTCTCCGGACTAGCGGGATCGCAAGCCAAAAACATTCAGTACTTC
>TRBV20-1|many|TRBJ1-1|.
CSARVGVEAFF
TGCAGTGCTAGAGTGGGGGTTGAAGCTTTCTTT
>TRBV7-9|many|TRBJ2-7|.
CASTRGDTYEQYF
TGTGCCAGCACCCGGGGGGACACCTACGAGCAGTACTTC